This T cell receptor beta chain appears in the sequencing data of a study of cytomegalovirus exposure and HLA in healthy donors. In the study overall: Out of around 360 genotyped donors, about 84% belonged to the Caucasian-associated ancestry cluster. General study results and limits: Associated with cytomegalovirus, according to the listing, were some 150 TCR beta chains. A later analysis reportedly found fewer N-insertions in an Asian-associated ancestry cluster than the roughly 670-donor mean. Most of the TCR beta V segments (in an earlier analysis) were productive either about 90% or about 30% of the time.

This clone was observed a single time. Its antigen is undetermined. The length of the CDR3 is 13 residues. In germline, CDR1 is MNHNY, CDR2 SVGAGI (reference sequence). Deletions cut 2 bases from V and 5 bases from J, with 9 bases between. The study ran its PCR with 60 Vbeta and 13 Jbeta primers. This table comes from immunoSEQ multiplex PCR, and its TCRdb copy is limited to in-frame clones, with some not included. Found here are 89,000 or so clones, roughly 86% of them singletons; the top ten hold over 5%. The clonotype originates from a woman aged 18-29 years in good health and CMV-seropositive. The chain recombines TRBV6-6 with TRBJ1-2; D unclear. Input material: PBMCs. As DNA, the CDR3 is TGTGCCAGCAGTTACCTAGGAAGATATGGCTACACCTTC. This sequence encodes CASSYLGRYGYTF.